Reported below is one T cell receptor beta chain. The antigen is unknown. This sample was included in a study of naive and memory T cell subsets. Study-wide points: Possibly reflecting memory cells re-expressing CD45RA, a few larger clonotypes occurred in naive repertoires, especially CD8. A clonotype means one alpha or beta sequence, not an alpha/beta pair. Naive and memory repertoire findings lacked a ground truth for validation.

CD4+ T cell IFNgamma after overnight CMV lysate exposure gave donor CMV status. After CD4 positive bead selection, the CD4-negative fraction gave CD8 T cells. An equimolar mix of two oligonucleotides served as the beta constant-region primer for TRBC1 and TRBC2. Nested alpha and beta constant-region primers with the SP2 primer drove four PCR rounds on ligated cDNA. TCRdb fed the UMI-ligation and nested PCR reads into MiXCR, producing one record per CDR3 protein. The profile shows roughly 99,000 distinct CDR3 sequences, approximately 10% of them singletons. This CDR3 has 15 residues. V lost 1 base and J lost 2, with 9 bases in between.

The chain combines TRBV23-1 with TRBJ2-1, with D possibly matching TRBD2 (6 bases). TRBV23-1 is placed among ORFs of uncertain function. Sequencing was performed on naive CD4+ T cells from blood. The clonotype was recovered from a human donor in good health. The CDR3 nucleotides read TGCGCCAGCAGTCAATTGGGACTCACCTACAATGAGCAGTTCTTC. Protein sequence: CASSQLGLTYNEQFF.